These 19 T cell receptor beta chains were all obtained from the same sample, sequenced in a study of blood T cell repertoires in COVID-19. Sequencing was performed with immunoSEQ multiplex PCR; in TCRdb, only in-frame clones are kept and a portion is missing. The sample records roughly 150,000 clones, over 70% being singletons. The specimen sequenced was PBMCs or T cells enriched from blood (not recorded which). Receptors were obtained from a woman in her thirties or forties with acute COVID-19.

The sample holds one count of this clone. The gene calls are TRBV25-1 and TRBJ2-1; D might be TRBD2 (6 bases). The V and J ends lost 5 bases and 4 bases respectively, with 21 bases between them. The length of the CDR3 is 17 residues. Germline V lookup: CDR1 MGHDK, CDR2 SYGVNS. The CDR3 bases are TGTGCCAGCAGTAACCCGTCTGGGCGGGACCTTTACAATGAGCAGTTCTTC. It yields the protein CASSNPSGRDLYNEQFF.

This clone was observed a few times. The rearrangement joins TRBV11-2 to TRBJ1-1, with a possible D match to TRBD1 (5 bases). Germline V gives CDR1 SGHAT, CDR2 FQNNGV. CDR3 length: 16 residues. V was shortened by 1 base and J by 1 base, with 13 bases between the two germline ends. CDR3 sequence: CASSLGQTEKNTEAFF. The CDR3 DNA follows: TGTGCCAGCAGCTTAGGCCAGACAGAGAAGAACACTGAAGCTTTCTTT.

J is TRBJ2-7 and V is TRBV27, with a tentative D call TRBD1 (5 bases). The CDR3 sequence is 16 residues long. Per the germline V gene, CDR1 is MNHEY and CDR2 is SMNVEV (reference sequence). V dropped 5 bases and J dropped 5 bases, with 22 bases sitting between them. The CDR3 spells CASSPLVRRGKDEQYF. The CDR3 coding sequence is TGTGCCAGCAGTCCCCTCGTCAGAAGGGGAAAGGACGAGCAGTACTTC.

The chain joins TRBV18 to TRBJ1-2; 10 bases align to TRBD1. V gave up 3 bases and J gave up 2 bases; unmatched junction bases: 0. Germline V CDR1 and CDR2: KGHSH, LQKENI. The length of the CDR3 is 14 residues. The DNA for the CDR3 is TGTGCCAGCTCACCGGGACAGGGGAACTATGGCTACACCTTC. Translating gives CASSPGQGNYGYTF.

The chain is built from TRBV21-1 and TRBJ2-4; no DNA check was done on the table's D call, TRBD2. TRBV21-1 is given as a pseudogene. The CDR3 spans 15 residues. For the CDR3, the DNA is TGTGCCAGCATAGAGCTTAATGAGGCCAAAAACATTCAGTACTTC. It codes for CASIELNEAKNIQYF.

The chain employs TRBV9 and TRBJ2-3; TRBD1 matches 8 bases. The V gene's germline CDR1 is SGDLS and CDR2 YYNGEE. The CDR3 has 16 amino acids. The V gene end was trimmed by 4 bases and the J gene end by 2 bases; junction bases not matched to a gene: 9. In DNA, the CDR3 is TGTGCCAGCAGCCCAAGAAGGGACAGGCTCACAGATACGCAGTATTTT. Protein sequence: CASSPRRDRLTDTQYF.

The chain is built from TRBV19 and TRBJ2-6; no definite D call. Looked up from germline, CDR1 is LNHDA and CDR2 is SQIVND (reference sequence). The length of the CDR3 is 15 residues. V shed 9 bases and J shed 0 bases, with 12 bases lying between them. CDR3 protein: CASRYDPSGANVLTF. The CDR3 DNA reads TGTGCCAGCCGGTACGATCCCTCTGGGGCCAACGTCCTGACTTTC.

The rearrangement uses TRBV19 and TRBJ2-7; 8 bases align to TRBD1. Germline V lookup: CDR1 LNHDA, CDR2 SQIVND (reference sequence). The J segment lost 3 bases and the V segment lost 6 bases, leaving 7 bases of the junction unmatched. The CDR3 totals 14 residues. CDR3 region: CASRRGQGLYEQYF. Here the CDR3 DNA reads TGTGCCAGTAGACGCGGACAGGGTCTCTACGAGCAGTACTTC.

This rearrangement joins TRBV5-1 to TRBJ1-1, with 7 positions matching TRBD1. The germline CDR1 and CDR2 sequences are SGHRS and YFSETQ. Trimming cost V 1 base and J 0 bases; bases outside gene matches: 3. This CDR3 spans 15 amino acids. The CDR3 spells CASSLRQGLNTEAFF. The CDR3 region has the DNA TGCGCCAGCAGCTTGAGACAGGGTCTGAACACTGAAGCTTTCTTT.

This clone was counted a few times. This rearrangement joins TRBV11-3 to TRBJ2-7, with 7 bases fitting TRBD2. Germline CDR1 is SGHNT and CDR2 is YENEEA. This CDR3 is built from 15 residues. V lost 7 bases and J lost 3; bases outside the gene matches: 12. The CDR3 spells CASIGRGFSCYEQYV. CDR3 coding DNA: TGTGCCAGCATTGGGAGGGGCTTCTCTTGCTACGAGCAGTACGTC.

V usage is TRBV28 and J usage is TRBJ1-1; TRBD1 agrees at 9 bases. CDR3 length equals 16 residues. Germline V gene data show CDR1 as MDHEN and CDR2 as SYDVKM. Trimming at V came to 3 bases and at J to 7 bases, leaving 12 bases not matched to a gene. CDR3 region: CASSFQTTGGGVEAFF. The CDR3 coding sequence is TGTGCCAGCAGTTTCCAAACTACAGGGGGCGGCGTTGAAGCTTTCTTT.

The CDR3 spells CASSYSGSGRTETQYF. CDR3 in DNA: TGTGCCAGCAGTTACTCAGGTAGCGGGAGAACAGAGACCCAGTACTTC. The genes are TRBV6-5 and TRBJ2-5; 9 nucleotides line up with TRBD2. This CDR3 region has 16 residues. From germline, CDR1 is MNHEY and CDR2 SVGAGI. V dropped 0 bases and J dropped 4; count of bases not matched to a gene: 6.

The gene calls are TRBV6-1 and TRBJ1-2, with TRBD1 matching 7 bases. Losses at the gene ends were 1 base for V and 8 bases for J; bases not matched to a gene: 7. The CDR3 is 14 amino acids. Germline V gene data show CDR1 as MNHNS and CDR2 as SASEGT. The CDR3 loop is CASSEDDRVRGYTF. The CDR3 DNA reads as TGTGCCAGCAGTGAAGACGACAGGGTGCGGGGCTACACCTTC.

The CDR3 DNA sequence: TGCGCCAGCAGTGAGTCCGGACAGAGTTATGGCTACACCTTC. Translation gives CASSESGQSYGYTF. The gene calls are TRBV10-2 and TRBJ1-2; D is possibly TRBD1 (6 bases). Germline CDR1 is WSHSY and CDR2 is SAAADI. Trimming left V 0 bases short and J 5 bases short, with 10 bases between. The CDR3 sequence is 14 residues long.

This clone was seen once. The chain carries TRBV6-4 and TRBJ1-5, with D unresolved. Germline CDR1 is MRHNA and CDR2 is SNTAGT. CDR3 size: 15 residues. The germline V and J ends were trimmed by 2 bases and 2 bases, with 10 bases remaining between them. Here the CDR3 reads CASSDAEGGNQPQHF. The CDR3 DNA reads TGTGCCAGCAGTGACGCTGAGGGTGGCAATCAGCCCCAGCATTTT.

This clone was picked up one time. This chain links TRBV29-1 with TRBJ1-1; D is ambiguous. The V end was cut by 7 bases, the J end by 0 bases, with 12 bases between. The CDR3 sequence is 13 residues long. Germline CDR1 SQVTM, CDR2 ANQGSEA. CDR3 region: CSAPGNMNTEAFF. The CDR3 DNA sequence: TGCAGCGCTCCGGGAAACATGAACACTGAAGCTTTCTTT.

Note on this clone: At the DNA level, this CDR3 is encoded by other sequences in the same sample as well. The rearrangement joins TRBV29-1 to TRBJ1-1; 7 nucleotides agree with TRBD1. Germline loops: CDR1 SQVTM, CDR2 ANQGSEA. Trimming removed 6 bases from V and 1 base from J; junction bases left unmatched: 2. This CDR3 is 12 amino acids long. CDR3 loop: CSVGDRNTEAFF. CDR3 in DNA: TGCAGCGTAGGGGACAGGAACACTGAAGCTTTCTTT.

The rearrangement joins TRBV23-1 to TRBJ1-1; perhaps TRBD1 as D (5 bases). TRBV23-1 is marked as an open reading frame, function uncertain. This CDR3 region has 13 residues. Trimming removed 0 bases at V and 11 bases at J, with 13 bases between. The CDR3 loop is CASSQSEDGGAFF. Here the CDR3 DNA reads TGCGCCAGCAGTCAATCGGAGGACGGGGGGGCTTTCTTT.

The rearrangement uses TRBV2 and TRBJ2-2; D is undetermined. The germline V gene has CDR1 SNHLY and CDR2 FYNNEI. The CDR3 is made up of 16 amino acids. Trimming left V 1 base short and J 0 bases short, with 9 bases between. The CDR3 loop is CASSEGVGANTGELFF. The CDR3 DNA is TGTGCCAGCAGTGAAGGAGTAGGAGCGAACACCGGGGAGCTGTTTTTT.